Following are 19 T cell receptor beta chains from one sample sequenced in a study of T-cell reconstitution after alpha-beta-depleted transplantation in children. Unique molecular identifiers were used to barcode this TCRbeta library. TCRdb re-called the PCR reads with MiXCR, one entry per CDR3 protein. This table has fewer than 150,000 distinct CDR3 sequences, about 9.9% appearing once. The input for sequencing was PBMCs, mostly from graft donor cells, taken 180 days after TCRalphabeta/CD19-depleted stem cell transplant. The receptor set was obtained from a girl under three years old who had a stem cell transplant for combined immunodeficiency, so the T cells may come from the graft donor.

This chain joins TRBV20-1 and TRBJ2-1, with a weak D call TRBD1 (5 bases). Germline CDR1 is DFQATT and CDR2 is SNEGSKA (reference sequence). The CDR3 length is 15 residues. With 5 bases removed from V and 1 base from J, the gap between germline ends came to 15 bases. The CDR3 is CSADPGLVSYNEQFF. The CDR3 region has the DNA TGCAGTGCTGACCCAGGGTTGGTGTCCTACAATGAGCAGTTCTTC.

This clonotype was seen a handful of times. The rearrangement uses TRBV28 and TRBJ2-2, with TRBD1 matching 8 bases. V was clipped by 6 bases and J by 3 bases; unmatched bases: 6. Germline V gives CDR1 MDHEN, CDR2 SYDVKM. The CDR3 has 15 residues. The CDR3 loop is CASSLLTGDTGELFF. The DNA of the CDR3 is TGTGCCAGCAGCCTCCTGACAGGGGACACCGGGGAGCTGTTTTTT.

This chain uses TRBV20-1 with TRBJ2-5; D may correspond to TRBD1 or TRBD2 (5 bases each). Looked up from germline, CDR1 is DFQATT and CDR2 is SNEGSKA (reference sequence). The CDR3 totals 13 residues. The germline V and J ends were trimmed by 1 base and 4 bases, with 10 bases remaining between them. The CDR3 coding sequence is TGCAGTGCTAGAGCTGGGGGAAGAGAGACCCAGTACTTC. This translates into CSARAGGRETQYF.

In its sample, this clonotype was seen a few times. J is TRBJ2-2 and V is TRBV5-1; tentatively, D is TRBD1 (5 bases). Between the trimmed V and J ends, which lost 5 bases and 3 bases, there was a span of 8 bases. The CDR3 length is 13 residues. Germline CDR1 and CDR2: SGHRS and YFSETQ. Written as DNA, the CDR3 is TGCGCCAGCAGGACAGCCGACACCGGGGAGCTGTTTTTT. Its translation is CASRTADTGELFF.

This clonotype was seen ten or more times. The junction shows a germline mismatch at one end, possibly a read error. This chain connects TRBV7-7 to TRBJ2-3, with D unresolved. The germline V gene encodes CDR1 SSHAT and CDR2 FNYEAQ (reference sequence). The CDR3 runs to 14 residues. CDR3 residues: CASSLTGHADTQYF. As DNA, the CDR3 is TGTGCTAGCAGCTTAACCGGGCACGCAGATACGCAGTATTTT.

This clonotype has more than one count but fewer than ten. The chain couples TRBV12-3 or TRBV12-4 to TRBJ2-7; 13 bases are shared with TRBD2. This CDR3 has 15 amino acids. J gave up 5 bases and V 6 bases, and 7 bases lay outside the gene matches. CDR3 sequence reads: CASSLGTSGINEQYF. Here the CDR3 DNA reads TGTGCCAGCAGCCTCGGGACTAGCGGGATAAACGAGCAGTACTTC.

This clonotype was picked up a small number of times. The V gene is TRBV5-1, the J gene TRBJ2-3, with 8 positions matching TRBD2. This CDR3 comprises 16 residues. Germline lookup yields CDR1 SGHRS and CDR2 YFSETQ. After removal of 0 bases from V and 1 base from J, the junction contained 4 bases not matched to a gene. The CDR3 DNA reads TGCGCCAGCAGCTTGGTCGGGCGGGGGGGCACAGATACGCAGTATTTT. This sequence encodes CASSLVGRGGTDTQYF.

As DNA, the CDR3 is TGTGCCAGCAGTGATACAGGGTTGAGCTCCTATAATTCACCCCTCCACTTT. Its protein is CASSDTGLSSYNSPLHF. The rearrangement links TRBV27 to TRBJ1-6, with D perhaps matching TRBD1 (6 bases). The CDR3 has 17 residues. The V end was cut by 5 bases, the J end by 0 bases, with 14 bases between. Germline assignment: CDR1 MNHEY and CDR2 SMNVEV (reference sequence).

At least ten counts were recorded for this clonotype. V is TRBV7-8 and J is TRBJ1-2; TRBD1 is a possible D gene (6 bases). V lost 2 bases and J lost 3, with 7 bases in between. Germline CDR1 is SGHVS and CDR2 is FQNEAQ. This CDR3 has 13 residues. The CDR3 coding sequence is TGTGCCAGCAGCTTAACAGGGTACTATGGCTACACCTTC. This gives the protein CASSLTGYYGYTF.

This clonotype was observed a handful of times. The V gene is TRBV20-1, the J gene TRBJ2-7; 13 nucleotides line up with TRBD2. The CDR3 spans 18 residues. CDR1 DFQATT and CDR2 SNEGSKA come from the germline V gene (reference sequence). V lost 0 bases and J lost 1; bases outside the gene matches: 9. The CDR3 spells CSARDRGLAGVRSYEQYF. The CDR3 bases are TGCAGTGCTAGAGATAGAGGACTAGCGGGAGTCCGGTCCTACGAGCAGTACTTC.

The chain uses TRBV20-1 and TRBJ2-6; unclear D gene. CDR1 DFQATT and CDR2 SNEGSKA come from the germline V gene (reference sequence). The V end was cut by 0 bases, the J end by 0 bases, with 9 bases between. The CDR3 is made up of 16 amino acids. The CDR3 loop is CSARDGTPSGANVLTF. DNA of the CDR3: TGCAGTGCTAGAGATGGCACACCCTCTGGGGCCAACGTCCTGACTTTC.

The table lists this clonotype with a few counts. The chain joins TRBV27 to TRBJ1-5; a possible D gene is TRBD1 (6 bases). The CDR3 has 15 amino acids. V lost 4 bases and J 1 base, leaving 11 bases between the germline ends. Germline V lookup: CDR1 MNHEY, CDR2 SMNVEV (reference sequence). CDR3 in DNA: TGTGCCAGCAGTTCCAGGGGATCGAGCAATCAGCCCCAGCATTTT. Its protein is CASSSRGSSNQPQHF.

The chain uses TRBV10-3 and TRBJ2-7, with a weak D call TRBD1 (6 bases). CDR1 and CDR2 (germline): ENHRY, SYGVKD. The CDR3 spans 15 residues. V shed 6 bases and J shed 2 bases, with 17 bases lying between them. In DNA form, the CDR3 reads TGTGCCATCAGCCAGGGGATTAAAGGCCCCTACGAGCAGTACTTC. Its protein product is CAISQGIKGPYEQYF.

This clonotype was detected a few times. J is TRBJ1-4 and V is TRBV4-3, with D uncertain. Trimming removed 1 base at V and 7 bases at J, with 10 bases between. The CDR3 sequence is 14 residues long. Germline V gene data show CDR1 as LGHNA and CDR2 as YSLEER. CDR3 sequence: CASSQGTNGEKLFF. For the CDR3, the DNA is TGCGCCAGCAGCCAAGGAACCAACGGTGAAAAACTGTTTTTT.

The rearrangement joins TRBV11-2 to TRBJ1-6; 9 bases are shared with TRBD1. After removal of 5 bases from V and 9 bases from J, the junction contained 14 bases not matched to a gene. CDR3 size: 17 residues. Germline V gene data show CDR1 as SGHAT and CDR2 as FQNNGV. The DNA for the CDR3 is TGTGCCAGCAGCGAGATCCCCTTGACAGGGGGTGGTTCACCCCTCCACTTT. Its translation: CASSEIPLTGGGSPLHF. The complete variable domain, with remaining parts taken from reference TRBV11-2 and TRBJ1-6, reads EAGVAQSPRYKIIEKRQSVAFWCNPISGHATLYWYQQILGQGPKLLIQFQNNGVVDDSQLPKDRFSAERLKGVDSTLKIQPAKLEDSAVYLCASSEIPLTGGGSPLHFGNGTRLTVT.

This clonotype has more than one count but fewer than ten. The chain recombines TRBV24-1 with TRBJ2-5, with no clear D. From germline, CDR1 is KGHDR and CDR2 SFDVKD. Trimming pared 4 bases from V and 4 bases from J, leaving 18 bases between. This CDR3 spans 16 amino acids. CDR3 loop: CATSDSGLTWGETQYF. The CDR3 DNA reads as TGTGCCACCAGTGACTCTGGGCTGACTTGGGGAGAGACCCAGTACTTC.

A few counts support this clonotype. The chain employs TRBV7-2 and TRBJ2-7, with 10 nucleotides matching TRBD2. Germline V gives CDR1 SGHTA, CDR2 FQGNSA. The length of the CDR3 is 14 residues. Germline trimming cut 2 bases from V and 3 bases from J; bases unmatched to any gene: 1. CDR3 nucleotides: TGTGCCAGCAGCTTATCTAGCGGGAGCTACGAGCAGTACTTC. Translating it yields CASSLSSGSYEQYF.

This clonotype was picked up a small number of times. V is TRBV7-3 and J is TRBJ2-1, with 9 bases that match TRBD2. This CDR3 spans 16 amino acids. J gave up 3 bases and V 6 bases, and 9 bases lay outside the gene matches. Per germline, CDR1 SGHTA and CDR2 FQGTGA. The CDR3 loop reads CASRSSREGGYNEQFF. The CDR3 DNA reads as TGTGCCAGCAGGTCATCGCGGGAGGGGGGCTACAATGAGCAGTTCTTC.

This clonotype was detected a few times. The J gene is TRBJ2-1, the V gene TRBV4-3; D remains ambiguous. This CDR3 has 14 residues. Trimming pared 0 bases from V and 15 bases from J, leaving 18 bases between. Germline CDR1 and CDR2: LGHNA and YSLEER. As DNA, the CDR3 is TGCGCCAGCAGCCAAGATCTTAGTACGCCAAGAAGGTTCTTC. Protein sequence: CASSQDLSTPRRFF.